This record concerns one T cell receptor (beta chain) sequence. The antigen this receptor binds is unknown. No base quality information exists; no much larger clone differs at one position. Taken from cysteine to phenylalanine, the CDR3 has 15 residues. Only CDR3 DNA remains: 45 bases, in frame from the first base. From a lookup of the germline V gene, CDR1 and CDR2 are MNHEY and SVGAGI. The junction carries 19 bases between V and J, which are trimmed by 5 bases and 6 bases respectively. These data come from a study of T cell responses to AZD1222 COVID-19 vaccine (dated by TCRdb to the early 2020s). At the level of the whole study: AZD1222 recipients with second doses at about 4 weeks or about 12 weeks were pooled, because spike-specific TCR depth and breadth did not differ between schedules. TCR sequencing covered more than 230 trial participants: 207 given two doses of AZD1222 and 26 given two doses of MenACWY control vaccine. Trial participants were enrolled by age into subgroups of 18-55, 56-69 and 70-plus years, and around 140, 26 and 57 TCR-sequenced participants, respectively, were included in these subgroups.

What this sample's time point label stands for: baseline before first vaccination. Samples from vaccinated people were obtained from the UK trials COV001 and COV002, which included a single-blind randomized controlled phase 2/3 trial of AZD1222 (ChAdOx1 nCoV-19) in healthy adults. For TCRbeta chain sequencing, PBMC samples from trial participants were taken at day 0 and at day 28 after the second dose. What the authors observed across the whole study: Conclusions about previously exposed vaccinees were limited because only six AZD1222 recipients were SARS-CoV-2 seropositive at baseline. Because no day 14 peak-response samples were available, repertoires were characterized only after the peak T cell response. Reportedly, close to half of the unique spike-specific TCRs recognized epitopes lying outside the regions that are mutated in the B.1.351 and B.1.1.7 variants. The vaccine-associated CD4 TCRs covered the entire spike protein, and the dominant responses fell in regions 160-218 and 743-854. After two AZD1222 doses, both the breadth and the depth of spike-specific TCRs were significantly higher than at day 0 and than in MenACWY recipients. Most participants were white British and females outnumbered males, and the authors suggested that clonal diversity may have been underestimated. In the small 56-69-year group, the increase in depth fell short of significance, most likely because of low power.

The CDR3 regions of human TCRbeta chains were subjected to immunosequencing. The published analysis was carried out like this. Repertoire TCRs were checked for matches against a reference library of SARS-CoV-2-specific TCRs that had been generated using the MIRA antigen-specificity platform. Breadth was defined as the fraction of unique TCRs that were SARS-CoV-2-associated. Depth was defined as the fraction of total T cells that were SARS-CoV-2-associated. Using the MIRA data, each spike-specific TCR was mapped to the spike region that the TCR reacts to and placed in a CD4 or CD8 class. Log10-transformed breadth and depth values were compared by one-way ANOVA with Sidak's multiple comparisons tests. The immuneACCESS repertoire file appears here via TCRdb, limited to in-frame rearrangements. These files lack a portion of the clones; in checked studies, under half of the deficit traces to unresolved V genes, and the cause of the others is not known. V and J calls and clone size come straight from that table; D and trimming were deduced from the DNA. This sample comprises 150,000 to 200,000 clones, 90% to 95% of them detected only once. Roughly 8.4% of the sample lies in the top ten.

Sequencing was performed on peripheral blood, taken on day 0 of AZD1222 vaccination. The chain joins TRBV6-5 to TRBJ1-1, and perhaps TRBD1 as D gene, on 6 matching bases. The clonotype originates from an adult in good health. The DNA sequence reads TGTGCCAGCAGTAGAAGACAGGTCGGGGCTTCTGAAGCTTTCTTT. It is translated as CASSRRQVGASEAFF.